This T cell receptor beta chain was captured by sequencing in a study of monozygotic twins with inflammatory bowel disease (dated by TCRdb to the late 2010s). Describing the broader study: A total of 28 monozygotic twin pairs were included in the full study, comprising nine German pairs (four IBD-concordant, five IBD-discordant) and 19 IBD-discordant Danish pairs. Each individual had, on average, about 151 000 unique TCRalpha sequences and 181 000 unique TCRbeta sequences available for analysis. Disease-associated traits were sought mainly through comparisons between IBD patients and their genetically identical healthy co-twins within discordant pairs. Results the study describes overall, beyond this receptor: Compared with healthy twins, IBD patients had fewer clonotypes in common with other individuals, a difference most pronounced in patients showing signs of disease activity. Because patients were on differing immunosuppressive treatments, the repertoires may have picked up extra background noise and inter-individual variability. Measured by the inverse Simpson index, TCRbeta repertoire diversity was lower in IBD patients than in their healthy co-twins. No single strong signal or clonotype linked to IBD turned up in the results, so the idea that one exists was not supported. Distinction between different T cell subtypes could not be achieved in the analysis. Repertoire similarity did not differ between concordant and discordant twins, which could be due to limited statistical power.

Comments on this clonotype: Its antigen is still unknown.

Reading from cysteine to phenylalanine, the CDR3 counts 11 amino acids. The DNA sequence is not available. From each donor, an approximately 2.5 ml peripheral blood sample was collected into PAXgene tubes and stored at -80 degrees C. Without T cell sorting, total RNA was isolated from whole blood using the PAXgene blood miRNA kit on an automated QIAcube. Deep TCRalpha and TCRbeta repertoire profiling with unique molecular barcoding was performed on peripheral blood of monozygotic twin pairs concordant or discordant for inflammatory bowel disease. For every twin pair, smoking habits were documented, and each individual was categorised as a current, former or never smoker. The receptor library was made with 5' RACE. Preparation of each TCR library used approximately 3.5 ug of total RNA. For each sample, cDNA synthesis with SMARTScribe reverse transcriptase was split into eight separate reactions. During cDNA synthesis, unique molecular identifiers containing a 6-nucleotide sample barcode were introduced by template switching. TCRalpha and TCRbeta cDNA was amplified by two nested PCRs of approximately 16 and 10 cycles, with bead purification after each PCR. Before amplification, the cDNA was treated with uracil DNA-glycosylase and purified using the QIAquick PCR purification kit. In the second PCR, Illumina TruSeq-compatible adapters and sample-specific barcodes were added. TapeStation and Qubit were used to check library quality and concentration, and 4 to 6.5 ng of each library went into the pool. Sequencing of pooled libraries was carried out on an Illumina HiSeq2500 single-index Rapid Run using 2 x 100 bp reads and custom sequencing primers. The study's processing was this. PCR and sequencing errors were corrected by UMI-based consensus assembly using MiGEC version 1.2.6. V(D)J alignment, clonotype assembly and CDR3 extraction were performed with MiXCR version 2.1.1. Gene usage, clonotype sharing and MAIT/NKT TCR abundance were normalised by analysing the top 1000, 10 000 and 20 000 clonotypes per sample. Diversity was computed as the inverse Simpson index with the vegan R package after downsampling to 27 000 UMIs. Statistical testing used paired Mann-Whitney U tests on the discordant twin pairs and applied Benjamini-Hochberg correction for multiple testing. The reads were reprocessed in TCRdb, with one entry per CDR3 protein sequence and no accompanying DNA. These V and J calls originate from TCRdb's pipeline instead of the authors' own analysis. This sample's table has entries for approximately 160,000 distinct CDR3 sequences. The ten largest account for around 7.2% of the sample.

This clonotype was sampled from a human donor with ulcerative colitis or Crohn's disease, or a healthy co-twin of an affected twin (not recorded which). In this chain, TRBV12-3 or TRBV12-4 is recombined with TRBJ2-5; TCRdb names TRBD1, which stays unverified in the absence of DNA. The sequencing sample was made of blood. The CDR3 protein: CASRLQGTQYF.